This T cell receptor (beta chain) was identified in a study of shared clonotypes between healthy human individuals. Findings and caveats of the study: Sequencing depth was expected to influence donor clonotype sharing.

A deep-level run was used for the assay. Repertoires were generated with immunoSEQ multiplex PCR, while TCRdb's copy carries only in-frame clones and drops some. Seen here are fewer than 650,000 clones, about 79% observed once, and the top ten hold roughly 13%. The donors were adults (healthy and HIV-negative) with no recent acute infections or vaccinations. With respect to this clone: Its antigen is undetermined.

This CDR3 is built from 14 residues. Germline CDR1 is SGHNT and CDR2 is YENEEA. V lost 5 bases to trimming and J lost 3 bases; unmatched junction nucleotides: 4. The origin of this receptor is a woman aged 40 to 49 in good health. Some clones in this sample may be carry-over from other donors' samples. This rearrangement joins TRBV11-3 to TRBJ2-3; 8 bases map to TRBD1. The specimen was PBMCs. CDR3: CASSPGQATDTQYF. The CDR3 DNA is TGTGCCAGCAGCCCGGGACAGGCGACAGATACGCAGTATTTT.